The source of this T cell receptor (beta chain) is a study of T cells after yellow fever vaccination. This CDR3 is built from 15 residues. Germline CDR1 reads SGHAT; CDR2 reads FQNNGV. Losses at the gene ends were 2 bases for V and 2 bases for J; bases not matched to a gene: 5. This clonotype was seen repeatedly, ten times or more. One entry per CDR3 protein, called by TCRdb with MiXCR from the 5' RACE reads. The sample consists of roughly 350,000 distinct CDR3 sequences, roughly 3.9% of them appearing once. This TCR was recovered from a man aged 18 to 30 who received the YFV17D yellow fever vaccine. The chain combines TRBV11-2 with TRBJ1-2, with 7 nucleotides matching TRBD1. The source was PBMCs, collected 5 days after the yellow fever booster vaccination. The CDR3 sequence: CASSLNRDRNYGYTF. The CDR3 coding sequence is TGTGCCAGCAGCTTAAATAGGGACAGAAACTATGGCTACACCTTC.